The T cell receptor (beta chain) under discussion was sequenced for a study of T cells after posttransplantation cyclophosphamide. General study findings and limits: Later post-transplant blood repertoires were often dominated by donor CD8+ memory clones.

Trimming removed 2 bases from V and 0 bases from J, with 6 bases in between. The CDR3 is 14 residues long. CDR1 is SGDLS and CDR2 is YYNGEE in the germline V gene. Method: immunoSEQ multiplex PCR; TCRdb's copy keeps in-frame clones and lacks some. The table lists around 44,000 clones, with no singletons. Ten or more counts support this clone. The antigen is not known. This TCR came from a man aged 35 to 55 in good health, CMV-negative, and a related stem cell transplant donor. Sequenced input: PBMCs. The chain couples TRBV9 to TRBJ1-3; no definite D call. CDR3 nucleotide sequence: TGTGCCAGCAGCGTCGGGGACTCTGGAAACACCATATATTTT. This codes for CASSVGDSGNTIYF. Variable domain in full (rest from reference TRBV9 and TRBJ1-3): DSGVTQTPKHLITATGQRVTLRCSPRSGDLSVYWYQQSLDQGLQFLIQYYNGEERAKGNILERFSAQQFPDLHSELNLSSLELGDSALYFCASSVGDSGNTIYFGEGSWLTVV.